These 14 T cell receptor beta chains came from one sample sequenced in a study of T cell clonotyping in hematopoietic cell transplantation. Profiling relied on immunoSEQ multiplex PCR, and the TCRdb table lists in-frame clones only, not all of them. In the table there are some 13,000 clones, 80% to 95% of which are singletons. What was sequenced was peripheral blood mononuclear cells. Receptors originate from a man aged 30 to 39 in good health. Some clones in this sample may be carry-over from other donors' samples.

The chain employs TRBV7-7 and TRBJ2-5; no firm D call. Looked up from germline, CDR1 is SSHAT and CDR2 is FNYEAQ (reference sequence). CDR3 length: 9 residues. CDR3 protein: CASHKTQYF. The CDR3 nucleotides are TGTGCTAGCCACAAGACCCAGTACTTC.

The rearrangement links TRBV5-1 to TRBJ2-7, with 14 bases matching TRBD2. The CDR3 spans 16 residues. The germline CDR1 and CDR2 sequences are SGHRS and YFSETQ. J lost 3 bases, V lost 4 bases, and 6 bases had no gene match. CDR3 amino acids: CASSAGTSGRGYEQYF. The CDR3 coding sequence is TGCGCCAGCAGCGCCGGGACTAGCGGGAGAGGCTACGAGCAGTACTTC.

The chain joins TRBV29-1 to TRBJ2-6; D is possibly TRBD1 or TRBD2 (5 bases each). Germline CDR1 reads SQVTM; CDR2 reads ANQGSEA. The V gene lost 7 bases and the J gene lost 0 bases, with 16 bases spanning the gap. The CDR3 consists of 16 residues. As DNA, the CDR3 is TGCAGCGCCGTCGGGACGATTAGCTCTGGGGCCAACGTCCTGACTTTC. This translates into CSAVGTISSGANVLTF.

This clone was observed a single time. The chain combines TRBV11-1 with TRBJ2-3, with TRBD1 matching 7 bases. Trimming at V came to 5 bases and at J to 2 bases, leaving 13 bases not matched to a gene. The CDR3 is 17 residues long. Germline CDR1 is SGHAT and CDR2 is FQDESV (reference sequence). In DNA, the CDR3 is TGTGCCAGCAGCCCCCGACAGGGCTTTTCACCCACAGATACGCAGTATTTT. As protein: CASSPRQGFSPTDTQYF.

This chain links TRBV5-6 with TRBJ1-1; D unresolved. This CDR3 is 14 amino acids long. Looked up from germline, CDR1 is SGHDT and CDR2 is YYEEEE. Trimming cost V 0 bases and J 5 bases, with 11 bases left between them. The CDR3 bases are TGTGCCAGCAGCTTGGTTGGTTTAGGTACTGAAGCTTTCTTT. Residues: CASSLVGLGTEAFF.

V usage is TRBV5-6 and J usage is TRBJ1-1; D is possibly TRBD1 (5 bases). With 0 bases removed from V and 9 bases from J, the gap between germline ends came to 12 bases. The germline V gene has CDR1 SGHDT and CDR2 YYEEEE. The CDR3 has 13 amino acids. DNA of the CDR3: TGTGCCAGCAGCTTGGGAGACAGATCGAAAGCTTTCTTT. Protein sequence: CASSLGDRSKAFF.

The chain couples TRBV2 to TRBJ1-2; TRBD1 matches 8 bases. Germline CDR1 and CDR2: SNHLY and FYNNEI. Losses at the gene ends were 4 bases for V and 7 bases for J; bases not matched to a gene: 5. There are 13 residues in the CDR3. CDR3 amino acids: CASSGLTGVGYTF. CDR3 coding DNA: TGTGCCAGCAGTGGCCTGACAGGGGTTGGCTACACCTTC. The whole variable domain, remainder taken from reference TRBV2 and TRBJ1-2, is EPEVTQTPSHQVTQMGQEVILRCVPISNHLYFYWYRQILGQKVEFLVSFYNNEISEKSEIFDDQFSVERPDGSNFTLKIRSTKLEDSAMYFCASSGLTGVGYTFGSGTRLTVV.

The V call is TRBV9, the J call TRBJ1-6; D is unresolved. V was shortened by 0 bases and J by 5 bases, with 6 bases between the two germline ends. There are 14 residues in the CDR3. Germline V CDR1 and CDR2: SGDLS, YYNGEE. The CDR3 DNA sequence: TGTGCCAGCAGCGTAGCACTCCATAATTCACCCCTCCACTTT. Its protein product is CASSVALHNSPLHF.

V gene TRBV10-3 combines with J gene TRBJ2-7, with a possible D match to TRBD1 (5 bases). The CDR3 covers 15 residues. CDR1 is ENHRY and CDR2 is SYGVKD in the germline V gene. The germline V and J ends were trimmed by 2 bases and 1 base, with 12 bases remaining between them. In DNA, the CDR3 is TGTGCCATCAGTGAGGTAAAGGGGCCGTCCTACGAGCAGTACTTC. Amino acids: CAISEVKGPSYEQYF.

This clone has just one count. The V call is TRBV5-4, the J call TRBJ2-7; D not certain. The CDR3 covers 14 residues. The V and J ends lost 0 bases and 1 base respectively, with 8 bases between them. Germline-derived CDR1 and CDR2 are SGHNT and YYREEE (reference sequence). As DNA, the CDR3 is TGTGCCAGCAGCTTGGGAGGCCAATCCTACGAGCAGTACTTC. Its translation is CASSLGGQSYEQYF.

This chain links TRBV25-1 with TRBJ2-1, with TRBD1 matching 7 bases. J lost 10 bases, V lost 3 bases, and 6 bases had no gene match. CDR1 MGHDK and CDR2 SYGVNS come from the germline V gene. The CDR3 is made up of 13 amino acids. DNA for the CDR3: TGTGCCAGCAGTGACACAGGGGCTCGGGAGCAGTTCTTC. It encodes CASSDTGAREQFF.

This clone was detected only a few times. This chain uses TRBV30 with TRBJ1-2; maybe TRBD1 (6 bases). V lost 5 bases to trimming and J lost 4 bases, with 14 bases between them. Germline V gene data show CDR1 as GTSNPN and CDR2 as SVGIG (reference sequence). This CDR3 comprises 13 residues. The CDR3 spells CAWGVGGRYGYTF. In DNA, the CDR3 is TGTGCCTGGGGAGTAGGGGGTCGCTATGGCTACACCTTC.

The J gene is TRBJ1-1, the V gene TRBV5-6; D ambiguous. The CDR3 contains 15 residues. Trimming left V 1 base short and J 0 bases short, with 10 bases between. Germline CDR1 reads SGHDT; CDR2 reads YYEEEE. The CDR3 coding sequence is TGTGCCAGCAGCTTGTTGGGTTGGATGAACACTGAAGCTTTCTTT. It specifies CASSLLGWMNTEAFF. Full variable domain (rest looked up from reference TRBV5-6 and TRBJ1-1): DAGVTQSPTHLIKTRGQQVTLRCSPKSGHDTVSWYQQALGQGPQFIFQYYEEEERQRGNFPDRFSGHQFPNYSSELNVNALLLGDSALYLCASSLLGWMNTEAFFGQGTRLTVV.

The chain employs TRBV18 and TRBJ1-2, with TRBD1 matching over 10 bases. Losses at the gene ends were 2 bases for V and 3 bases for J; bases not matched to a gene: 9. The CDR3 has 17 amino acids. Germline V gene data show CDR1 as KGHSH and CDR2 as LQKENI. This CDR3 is CASSPSDRGQWDYGYTF. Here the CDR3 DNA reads TGTGCCAGCTCACCAAGTGACAGGGGGCAATGGGACTATGGCTACACCTTC.